This TCR beta chain comes out of a study of blood T cell repertoires in COVID-19. Authors' processing steps: For nucleated cells, counts were estimated from reference gene primer amplification. TCRdb's copy holds only in-frame clones and misses some; the assay was immunoSEQ multiplex PCR. The DNA gave D and trimming, while V, J and clone size come from that table. The sample lists about 39,000 clones, 80% to 90% seen once, with about 5% in the top ten. Germline CDR1 is GTSNPN and CDR2 is SVGIG (reference sequence). After removal of 0 bases from V and 8 bases from J, the junction contained 7 bases not matched to a gene. This CDR3 contains 15 residues.

V is TRBV30 and J is TRBJ2-1; 10 nucleotides agree with TRBD2. The sequencing input was peripheral blood. This clonotype was sampled from a middle-aged man with active COVID-19. The CDR3 loop reads CAWSVGLAERDEQFF. CDR3 bases: TGTGCCTGGAGTGTCGGACTAGCGGAGAGGGATGAGCAGTTCTTC.